This TCR beta chain came from a study of shared clonotypes between healthy human individuals. To note about this clone: The antigen is unknown.

Naive CD8 cells were CD45RO-negative, positively selected for CCR7, excluding terminally differentiated effector memory CD45RA+ cells. The CDR3 has 16 residues. Trimming shortened V by 2 bases and J by 1 base, and 11 bases separated the two germline ends. Germline V gene lookup returns CDR1 SGHAT and CDR2 FQNNGV. The authors ran the assay at deep level. Only in-frame clones appear in the TCRdb table, and some are missing; sequencing was by immunoSEQ multiplex PCR. The sample has about 870,000 clones; almost 95% are singletons. Whole-study findings and limits: With few donors, the genetic and exposure-history diversity represented was limited.

Material for sequencing was naive CD8+ T cells sorted from blood. The V call is TRBV11-2, the J call TRBJ2-2; D uncertain. This sequence originates from a man aged 30 to 45 in good health. CDR3 sequence reads: CASSLFQQMNTGELFF. The DNA for the CDR3 is TGTGCCAGCAGCTTATTCCAACAGATGAACACCGGGGAGCTGTTTTTT. The full variable domain, with the rest looked up from reference TRBV11-2 and TRBJ2-2, is EAGVAQSPRYKIIEKRQSVAFWCNPISGHATLYWYQQILGQGPKLLIQFQNNGVVDDSQLPKDRFSAERLKGVDSTLKIQPAKLEDSAVYLCASSLFQQMNTGELFFGEGSRLTVL.